Listed below are T cell receptor beta chains from one sample, sequenced in a study of CD8+CD57+ T cells in acquired aplastic anemia. TCRdb recomputed calls from the reads with MiXCR, one row per CDR3 protein. The data hold 200,000 or so distinct CDR3 sequences, with over 60% observed a single time. Input material: sorted CD4+, CD8+, or CD8+CD57+ T cells (not recorded which) from PBMCs. These receptor sequences come from a human donor with severe aplastic anemia or a healthy control (not recorded which). Both conserved end residues are part of each CDR3. D genes are given only for firm matches. Where a row states a size, it is once, few, many or the class of an expanded clone; other rows omit it.

CDR3 DNA: TGCAGTGTCCCGGACCAGCGGGAGTTTAATGAGCAGTTCTTC
CDR3 protein: CSVPDQREFNEQFF
V gene: TRBV20-1
D gene: TRBD2
CDR3 length: 14
clone size: -
J gene: TRBJ2-1

CDR3 DNA: TGCAGTGCCCGGGACAGGCGGGGAGTCGAGCAGTACTTC
CDR3 protein: CSARDRRGVEQYF
V gene: TRBV20-1
D gene: TRBD1
CDR3 length: 13
clone size: -
J gene: TRBJ2-7

CDR3 DNA: TGCAGTGCTAGATTGAACATGAACACTGAAGCTTTCTTT
CDR3 protein: CSARLNMNTEAFF
V gene: TRBV20-1
D gene: -
CDR3 length: 13
clone size: -
J gene: TRBJ1-1

CDR3 DNA: TGTGCCATCAGTGGGACTATAGCGGGGGTCGGCTACGAGCAGTACTTC
CDR3 protein: CAISGTIAGVGYEQYF
V gene: TRBV10-3
D gene: TRBD2
CDR3 length: 16
clone size: -
J gene: TRBJ2-7

CDR3 DNA: TGTGCCAGCAGCTTTTCCCCCGGGACGTTTGAAGCTTTCTTT
CDR3 protein: CASSFSPGTFEAFF
V gene: TRBV7-9
D gene: -
CDR3 length: 14
clone size: -
J gene: TRBJ1-1

CDR3 DNA: TGTGCCAGCAGCTTGGGGACTAGCGGGGGGGGGAGCCAAGAGACCCAGTACTTC
CDR3 protein: CASSLGTSGGGSQETQYF
V gene: TRBV7-8
D gene: TRBD2
CDR3 length: 18
clone size: -
J gene: TRBJ2-5

CDR3 DNA: TGCAGTGCTAGCGTCCCCCTCGGGGAAAGTTATCGGCGTTACTTC
CDR3 protein: CSASVPLGESYRRYF
V gene: TRBV20-1
D gene: -
CDR3 length: 15
clone size: few
J gene: TRBJ2-7

CDR3 DNA: TGTGCCAGCAGCCAAGTCGACAGGGGGGTCGAGCAGTACTTC
CDR3 protein: CASSQVDRGVEQYF
V gene: TRBV14
D gene: TRBD1
CDR3 length: 14
clone size: many
J gene: TRBJ2-7

CDR3 DNA: TGTGCCAGTAGTCCAGAGCGGGGGGGCCAAGAGACCCAGTACTTC
CDR3 protein: CASSPERGGQETQYF
V gene: TRBV19
D gene: TRBD2
CDR3 length: 15
clone size: -
J gene: TRBJ2-5

CDR3 DNA: TGTGCCACCAGCACCGGGACAGGGGAGGCCAGCAATCAGCCCCAGCATTTT
CDR3 protein: CATSTGTGEASNQPQHF
V gene: TRBV10-3
D gene: TRBD1
CDR3 length: 17
clone size: once
J gene: TRBJ1-5

CDR3 DNA: TGTGCCAGCAGCTTAGCGTCCTTTCCTAGGTCCTGGTTTCCTACCGGGGAGCTGTTTTTT
CDR3 protein: CASSLASFPRSWFPTGELFF
V gene: TRBV7-2
D gene: -
CDR3 length: 20
clone size: -
J gene: TRBJ2-2

CDR3 DNA: TGTGCCAGTAGTGTCCTAGCGGCTAGCACAGATACGCAGTATTTT
CDR3 protein: CASSVLAASTDTQYF
V gene: TRBV19
D gene: TRBD2
CDR3 length: 15
clone size: many
J gene: TRBJ2-3

CDR3 DNA: TGTGCCAGCAGCTTGGTACGGACTTCTGGAAACACCATATATTTT
CDR3 protein: CASSLVRTSGNTIYF
V gene: TRBV7-2
D gene: -
CDR3 length: 15
clone size: -
J gene: TRBJ1-3

CDR3 DNA: TGTGCCAGCAGCCACCCTAGCGGGGGGGCCCACGAGCAGTACTTC
CDR3 protein: CASSHPSGGAHEQYF
V gene: TRBV7-2
D gene: TRBD2
CDR3 length: 15
clone size: -
J gene: TRBJ2-7

CDR3 DNA: TGTGCCACCGGAGGACGTACAGGGTCGGATGAGCAGTTCTTC
CDR3 protein: CATGGRTGSDEQFF
V gene: TRBV24-1
D gene: -
CDR3 length: 14
clone size: -
J gene: TRBJ2-1

CDR3 DNA: TGTGCCAGCAGCTCAAGGCCCGGGTCCTCGGGCGAGCAGTACTTC
CDR3 protein: CASSSRPGSSGEQYF
V gene: TRBV13
D gene: -
CDR3 length: 15
clone size: -
J gene: TRBJ2-7

CDR3 DNA: TGTGCCAGTAGTAGTTTCCCGGGACCGGGGGGCACACCCCTCCACTTT
CDR3 protein: CASSSFPGPGGTPLHF
V gene: TRBV19
D gene: -
CDR3 length: 16
clone size: -
J gene: TRBJ1-6

CDR3 DNA: TGTGCCAGCAGTTACTCGTCGCAGGGGATGTGGGAGCAGTACTTC
CDR3 protein: CASSYSSQGMWEQYF
V gene: TRBV6-5
D gene: -
CDR3 length: 15
clone size: many
J gene: TRBJ2-7

CDR3 DNA: TGTGCCAGCAGTGACTTCGACAGGGGCTATGGCTACACCTTC
CDR3 protein: CASSDFDRGYGYTF
V gene: TRBV6-4
D gene: TRBD1
CDR3 length: 14
clone size: -
J gene: TRBJ1-2

CDR3 DNA: TGTGCCAGCAGTGAAGCGGACAGGGCCTACGAGCAGTACTTC
CDR3 protein: CASSEADRAYEQYF
V gene: TRBV6-1
D gene: TRBD1
CDR3 length: 14
clone size: many
J gene: TRBJ2-7

CDR3 DNA: TGTGCCAGCAGCCATAGACAGGGCGCCCAAGAGACCCAGTACTTC
CDR3 protein: CASSHRQGAQETQYF
V gene: TRBV7-9
D gene: TRBD1
CDR3 length: 15
clone size: -
J gene: TRBJ2-5

CDR3 DNA: TGTGCCATCAGTGTAGGGACCCTTAATTTACCCCTCCACTTT
CDR3 protein: CAISVGTLNLPLHF
V gene: TRBV10-3
D gene: -
CDR3 length: 14
clone size: -
J gene: TRBJ1-6

CDR3 DNA: TGTGCCAGCGACAGTACAGCTAACTATGGCTACACCTTC
CDR3 protein: CASDSTANYGYTF
V gene: TRBV2
D gene: -
CDR3 length: 13
clone size: -
J gene: TRBJ1-2

CDR3 DNA: TGTGCCAGCAGCTTAAAGGGGGCGTACGAGCAGTACTTC
CDR3 protein: CASSLKGAYEQYF
V gene: TRBV7-9
D gene: TRBD1
CDR3 length: 13
clone size: -
J gene: TRBJ2-7

CDR3 DNA: TGTGCCAGCAGCCAGGGGAGGTCTAGCTCCTACGAGCAGTACTTC
CDR3 protein: CASSQGRSSSYEQYF
V gene: TRBV7-8
D gene: -
CDR3 length: 15
clone size: -
J gene: TRBJ2-7

CDR3 DNA: TGCAGCGTACGACCGGGACTACCCCAAGAGACCCAGTACTTC
CDR3 protein: CSVRPGLPQETQYF
V gene: TRBV29-1
D gene: TRBD2
CDR3 length: 14
clone size: -
J gene: TRBJ2-5

CDR3 DNA: TGTGCCAGCAGTCCCTCGGGCACCCCCTATCAGCCCCAGCATTTT
CDR3 protein: CASSPSGTPYQPQHF
V gene: TRBV10-1
D gene: -
CDR3 length: 15
clone size: -
J gene: TRBJ1-5

CDR3 DNA: TGCAGTGCCCCGTTTAGGACAGGGGGCGGCACAGATACGCAGTATTTT
CDR3 protein: CSAPFRTGGGTDTQYF
V gene: TRBV20-1
D gene: TRBD1
CDR3 length: 16
clone size: once
J gene: TRBJ2-3

CDR3 DNA: TGTGCCAGCAGCCCAAGGACTAGCGGGACTCAAGAGACCCAGTACTTC
CDR3 protein: CASSPRTSGTQETQYF
V gene: TRBV9
D gene: TRBD2
CDR3 length: 16
clone size: -
J gene: TRBJ2-5

CDR3 DNA: TGTGCCAGCAGTGACCCGGGACAGGGACTCCGAGATCAGCCCCAGCATTTT
CDR3 protein: CASSDPGQGLRDQPQHF
V gene: TRBV2
D gene: TRBD1
CDR3 length: 17
clone size: -
J gene: TRBJ1-5

CDR3 DNA: TGCAGCGTTGAAGGTGGCAGCCCACCGGGACCCAAGAATCTGGACGAGCAGTACTTC
CDR3 protein: CSVEGGSPPGPKNLDEQYF
V gene: TRBV29-1
D gene: -
CDR3 length: 19
clone size: -
J gene: TRBJ2-7

CDR3 DNA: TGCAGTGCCGGACAGGGGGATCCCCAGCATTTT
CDR3 protein: CSAGQGDPQHF
V gene: TRBV20-1
D gene: TRBD1
CDR3 length: 11
clone size: few
J gene: TRBJ1-5

CDR3 DNA: TGTGCCAGCAGCTTAGCCCCTTGGGGGCAAGAGACCCAGTACTTC
CDR3 protein: CASSLAPWGQETQYF
V gene: TRBV7-8
D gene: -
CDR3 length: 15
clone size: many
J gene: TRBJ2-5

CDR3 DNA: TGTGCCACCAGTGATCAAGGGGCGCAAGGCACAGATACGCAGTATTTT
CDR3 protein: CATSDQGAQGTDTQYF
V gene: TRBV24-1
D gene: -
CDR3 length: 16
clone size: once
J gene: TRBJ2-3

CDR3 DNA: TGTGCCAGCAGCCCCCTCACACCTCTTAATTCACCCCTCCACTTT
CDR3 protein: CASSPLTPLNSPLHF
V gene: TRBV7-9
D gene: -
CDR3 length: 15
clone size: few
J gene: TRBJ1-6

CDR3 DNA: TGTGCCACCAGCAGAGTTCTCCCGAGGGGAGGCACAGATACGCAGTATTTT
CDR3 protein: CATSRVLPRGGTDTQYF
V gene: TRBV15
D gene: -
CDR3 length: 17
clone size: few
J gene: TRBJ2-3

CDR3 DNA: TGTGCCACCAGCAGAGATGTGGGCGATAAAGCTTTCTTT
CDR3 protein: CATSRDVGDKAFF
V gene: TRBV15
D gene: -
CDR3 length: 13
clone size: -
J gene: TRBJ1-1

CDR3 DNA: TGTGCCAGCAGCCTGGGACTAGCGGACGTCCCCCACGGGGAGCTGTTTTTT
CDR3 protein: CASSLGLADVPHGELFF
V gene: TRBV5-5
D gene: TRBD2
CDR3 length: 17
clone size: few
J gene: TRBJ2-2

CDR3 DNA: TGTGCCAGCTCACCACCGGGGACTGGGTTATGGAATGGCTACACCTTC
CDR3 protein: CASSPPGTGLWNGYTF
V gene: TRBV5-4
D gene: -
CDR3 length: 16
clone size: -
J gene: TRBJ1-2

CDR3 DNA: TGCGCCAGCAGCCTACTAGCGCTTAACACCGGGGAGCTGTTTTTT
CDR3 protein: CASSLLALNTGELFF
V gene: TRBV7-9
D gene: TRBD2
CDR3 length: 15
clone size: -
J gene: TRBJ2-2

CDR3 DNA: TGTGCCAGCAGCCGACCGGAAACCTACGAGCAGTACTTC
CDR3 protein: CASSRPETYEQYF
V gene: TRBV7-9
D gene: -
CDR3 length: 13
clone size: -
J gene: TRBJ2-7

CDR3 DNA: TGTGCCACCAGCCCCCCTTGGGGGTCTGGGGCCAACGTCCTGACTTTC
CDR3 protein: CATSPPWGSGANVLTF
V gene: TRBV15
D gene: -
CDR3 length: 16
clone size: many
J gene: TRBJ2-6

CDR3 DNA: TGTGCCACCAGTGAGGGCAGGGAGGGGTTCAGATCCTACAATGAGCAGTTCTTC
CDR3 protein: CATSEGREGFRSYNEQFF
V gene: TRBV24-1
D gene: TRBD2
CDR3 length: 18
clone size: many
J gene: TRBJ2-1

CDR3 DNA: TGTGCCAGCAGCCTTCTCAGGGGGCATGAAGCTTTCTTT
CDR3 protein: CASSLLRGHEAFF
V gene: TRBV3-1
D gene: TRBD1
CDR3 length: 13
clone size: many
J gene: TRBJ1-1

CDR3 DNA: TGTGCCAGCAGCTTATCGGGAGATTCGCAGTTCTTC
CDR3 protein: CASSLSGDSQFF
V gene: TRBV7-3
D gene: -
CDR3 length: 12
clone size: many
J gene: TRBJ2-1

CDR3 DNA: TGTGCCAGCAGCCACCGACCCTACGAGCAGTACTTC
CDR3 protein: CASSHRPYEQYF
V gene: TRBV5-6
D gene: -
CDR3 length: 12
clone size: few
J gene: TRBJ2-7

CDR3 DNA: TGTGCCAGCAGCTTTAGGCGGGGATCCTCCTACGAGCAGTACTTC
CDR3 protein: CASSFRRGSSYEQYF
V gene: TRBV7-9
D gene: -
CDR3 length: 15
clone size: -
J gene: TRBJ2-7

CDR3 DNA: TGTGCCATCACCTCGGGACTAGCGGTTAACACCGGGGAGCTGTTTTTT
CDR3 protein: CAITSGLAVNTGELFF
V gene: TRBV10-3
D gene: TRBD2
CDR3 length: 16
clone size: -
J gene: TRBJ2-2

CDR3 DNA: TGTGCCAGCAGTGAATGGCAGGGGCTCTCGGATGGCTACACCTTC
CDR3 protein: CASSEWQGLSDGYTF
V gene: TRBV2
D gene: -
CDR3 length: 15
clone size: few
J gene: TRBJ1-2

CDR3 DNA: TGTGCCAGCAGTTACTCCCGGGGACTAGCCTCCGAGCAGTACTTC
CDR3 protein: CASSYSRGLASEQYF
V gene: TRBV27
D gene: TRBD2
CDR3 length: 15
clone size: -
J gene: TRBJ2-7

CDR3 DNA: TGCAGTGCCCCAGCGCCGGGACTAGCGTACAATGAGCAGTTCTTC
CDR3 protein: CSAPAPGLAYNEQFF
V gene: TRBV20-1
D gene: TRBD2
CDR3 length: 15
clone size: -
J gene: TRBJ2-1

CDR3 DNA: TGTGCCAGCGATGGACAGTCGTACCAAGAGACCCAGTACTTC
CDR3 protein: CASDGQSYQETQYF
V gene: TRBV12-3/TRBV12-4
D gene: -
CDR3 length: 14
clone size: -
J gene: TRBJ2-5

CDR3 DNA: TGTGCCAGCAGCTTAGTACCCCTAGCGGGAGCCGAGCAGTACTTC
CDR3 protein: CASSLVPLAGAEQYF
V gene: TRBV7-2
D gene: TRBD2
CDR3 length: 15
clone size: once
J gene: TRBJ2-7

CDR3 DNA: TGCAGTGCCTGGACTTTTCGCACAGATACGCAGTATTTT
CDR3 protein: CSAWTFRTDTQYF
V gene: TRBV20-1
D gene: -
CDR3 length: 13
clone size: -
J gene: TRBJ2-3